This paragraph covers one T cell receptor beta chain sequence. Germline V gene lookup returns CDR1 LNHDA and CDR2 SQIVND (reference sequence). The CDR3 consists of 15 residues. V lost 5 bases, J lost 4 bases, and 8 bases stayed unmatched. The PCR made use of 60 Vbeta and 13 Jbeta primers. The method was immunoSEQ multiplex PCR; TCRdb's version includes in-frame clones alone and lacks a portion of them. The sample lists some 140,000 clones; around 81% were seen once. This entry belongs to a study of cytomegalovirus exposure and HLA in healthy donors. The TCR sequence derives from a woman between 40 and 55 years old in good health and CMV-seropositive. Sequencing input: PBMCs. V is TRBV19 and J is TRBJ2-5, with 9 bases aligning to TRBD1. The CDR3 reads CASSSGTGSTETQYF. For the CDR3, the DNA is TGTGCCAGTAGTTCCGGGACAGGGTCGACAGAGACCCAGTACTTC.